Below are 5 T cell receptor beta chains sequenced from a single sample in a study of blood T cell repertoires in COVID-19. The protocol was immunoSEQ multiplex PCR, while the TCRdb copy is restricted to in-frame clones and leaves out a portion. Of about 220,000 clones listed, around 91% were seen once; the top ten hold roughly 16%. Sequenced input: PBMCs or T cells enriched from blood (not recorded which). The receptor source for this set is a man aged 30-40 years who had been exposed to COVID-19.

This clone was counted between two and nine times. The chain carries TRBV6-4 and TRBJ1-5, with D perhaps matching TRBD1 (5 bases). The CDR3 covers 11 residues. Trimming cost V 10 bases and J 11 bases, with 15 bases left between them. Per the germline V gene, CDR1 is MRHNA and CDR2 is SNTAGT. CDR3 DNA: TGTGCCACGACTGCAGGGTGGTCCCAGCATTTT. This sequence encodes CATTAGWSQHF.

The gene calls are TRBV19 and TRBJ1-1, with D unresolved. CDR1 and CDR2 (germline): LNHDA, SQIVND (reference sequence). CDR3 length: 13 residues. V was clipped by 3 bases and J by 1 base, with 6 bases between them. The CDR3 DNA follows: TGTGCCAGTAGTATTCGGGGGAACACTGAAGCTTTCTTT. Translation gives CASSIRGNTEAFF.

This chain connects TRBV5-1 to TRBJ1-5; 11 bases fit TRBD1. The V segment lost 4 bases and the J segment 4 bases; nucleotides outside the gene matches: 10. Germline CDR1 is SGHRS and CDR2 is YFSETQ. The CDR3 sequence is 17 residues long. CDR3 nucleotides: TGCGCCAGCAGCCCTGGGACAGGGGGTGTGGGGAATCAGCCCCAGCATTTT. The encoded protein is CASSPGTGGVGNQPQHF.

The CDR3: CSASNPTGGRVYEQFF. CDR3 coding DNA: TGCAGTGCTAGTAATCCGACAGGGGGGAGGGTCTATGAGCAGTTCTTC. The chain carries TRBV20-1 and TRBJ2-1; TRBD1 agrees at 9 bases. The germline V gene has CDR1 DFQATT and CDR2 SNEGSKA (reference sequence). V lost 3 bases, J lost 8 bases, and 14 bases stayed unmatched. The CDR3 consists of 16 residues.

The V and J genes are TRBV4-2 and TRBJ1-1; maybe TRBD1 (5 bases). Germline-derived CDR1 and CDR2 are LGHNA and YNFKEQ. V was trimmed by 8 bases and J by 3 bases, leaving 19 bases between them. CDR3 length: 15 amino acids. The CDR3 DNA reads as TGTGCCAGCGAGTCCCATCCGGGAGGGGACACTGAAGCTTTCTTT. Its protein product is CASESHPGGDTEAFF.